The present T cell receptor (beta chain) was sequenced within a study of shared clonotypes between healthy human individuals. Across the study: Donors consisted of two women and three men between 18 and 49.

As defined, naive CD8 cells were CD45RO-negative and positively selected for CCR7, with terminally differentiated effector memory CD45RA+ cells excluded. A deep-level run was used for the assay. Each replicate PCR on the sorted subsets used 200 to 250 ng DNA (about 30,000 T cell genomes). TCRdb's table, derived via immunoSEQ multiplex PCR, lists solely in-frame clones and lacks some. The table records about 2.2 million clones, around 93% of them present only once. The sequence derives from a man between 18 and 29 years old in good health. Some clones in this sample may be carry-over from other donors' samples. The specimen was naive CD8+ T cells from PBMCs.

The CDR3 spells CASSPPAGPNTGELFF. CDR3 coding DNA: TGCGCCAGCAGTCCACCGGCGGGGCCAAACACCGGGGAGCTGTTTTTT. The chain couples TRBV23-1 to TRBJ2-2, with D possibly TRBD2 on 6 matching bases. TRBV23-1 is an ORF, and what it does is uncertain. The CDR3 is 16 amino acids. V was trimmed by 4 bases and J by 2 bases, leaving 14 bases between them.